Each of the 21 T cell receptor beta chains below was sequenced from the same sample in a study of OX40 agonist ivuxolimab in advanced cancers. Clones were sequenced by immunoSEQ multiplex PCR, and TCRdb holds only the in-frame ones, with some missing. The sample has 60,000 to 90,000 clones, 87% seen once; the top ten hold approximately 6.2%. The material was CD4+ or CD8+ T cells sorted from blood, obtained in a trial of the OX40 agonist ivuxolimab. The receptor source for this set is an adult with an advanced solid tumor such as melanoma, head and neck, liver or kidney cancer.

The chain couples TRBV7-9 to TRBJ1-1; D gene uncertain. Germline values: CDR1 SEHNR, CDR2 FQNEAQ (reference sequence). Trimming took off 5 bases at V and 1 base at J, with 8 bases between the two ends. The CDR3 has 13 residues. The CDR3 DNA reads TGTGCCAGCAGCAACGGTGGGAACACTGAAGCTTTCTTT. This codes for CASSNGGNTEAFF.

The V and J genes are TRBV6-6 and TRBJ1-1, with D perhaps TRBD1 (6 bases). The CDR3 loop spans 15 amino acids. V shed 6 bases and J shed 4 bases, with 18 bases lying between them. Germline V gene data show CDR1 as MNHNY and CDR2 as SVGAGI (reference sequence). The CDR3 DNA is TGTGCCAGCAGGGGAACACAGGGAAGATCCACTGAAGCTTTCTTT. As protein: CASRGTQGRSTEAFF.

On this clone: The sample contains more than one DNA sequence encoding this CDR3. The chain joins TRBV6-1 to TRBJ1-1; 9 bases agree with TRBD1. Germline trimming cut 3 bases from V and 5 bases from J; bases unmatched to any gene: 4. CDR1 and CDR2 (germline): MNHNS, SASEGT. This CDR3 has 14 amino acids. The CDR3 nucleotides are TGTGCCAGCAGTGAGGACAGGGGCGGGACTGAAGCTTTCTTT. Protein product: CASSEDRGGTEAFF.

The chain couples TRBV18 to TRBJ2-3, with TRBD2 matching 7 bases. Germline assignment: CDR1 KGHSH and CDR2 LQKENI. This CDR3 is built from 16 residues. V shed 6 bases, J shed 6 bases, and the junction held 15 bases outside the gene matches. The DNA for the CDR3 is TGTGCCAGCTCCCAAAGGTTGGGAGGGGTCGCGGATACGCAGTATTTT. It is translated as CASSQRLGGVADTQYF.

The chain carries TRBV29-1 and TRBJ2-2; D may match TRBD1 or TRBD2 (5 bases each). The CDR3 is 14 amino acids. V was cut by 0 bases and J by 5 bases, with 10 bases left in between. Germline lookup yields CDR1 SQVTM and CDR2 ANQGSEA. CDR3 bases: TGCAGCGTTGAAGAGGGGACCCGAACCGGGGAGCTGTTTTTT. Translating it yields CSVEEGTRTGELFF.

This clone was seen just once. DNA of the CDR3: TGTGCCAGCAGCCCCCAGGGTTTTCAGGCTGAAGCTTTCTTT. Protein: CASSPQGFQAEAFF. This chain connects TRBV7-9 to TRBJ1-1; D is possibly TRBD1 (5 bases). This CDR3 spans 14 amino acids. The germline gives CDR1 SEHNR, CDR2 FQNEAQ (reference sequence). The V gene lost 5 bases and the J gene lost 6 bases, with 16 bases spanning the gap.

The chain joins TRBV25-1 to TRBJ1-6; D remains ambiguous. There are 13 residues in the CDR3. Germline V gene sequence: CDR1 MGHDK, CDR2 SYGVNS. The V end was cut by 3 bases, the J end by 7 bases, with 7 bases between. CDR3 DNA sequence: TGTGCCAGCAGTGACTGGAAAAATTCACCCCTCCACTTT. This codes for CASSDWKNSPLHF.

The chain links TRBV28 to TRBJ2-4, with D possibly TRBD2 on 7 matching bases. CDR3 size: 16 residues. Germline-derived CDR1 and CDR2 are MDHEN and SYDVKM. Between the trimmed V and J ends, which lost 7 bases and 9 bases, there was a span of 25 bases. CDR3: CASNSPGGTSGAIQYF. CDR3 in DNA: TGTGCCAGCAACTCTCCCGGGGGGACATCCGGGGCCATTCAGTACTTC.

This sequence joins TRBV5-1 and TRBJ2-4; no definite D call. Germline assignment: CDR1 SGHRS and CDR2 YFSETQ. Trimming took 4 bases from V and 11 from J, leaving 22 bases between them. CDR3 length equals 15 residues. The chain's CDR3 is CASSLSFGPISVQYF. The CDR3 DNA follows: TGCGCCAGCAGCCTATCTTTTGGACCCATTAGTGTTCAGTACTTC. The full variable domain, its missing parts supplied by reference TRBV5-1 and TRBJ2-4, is KAGVTQTPRYLIKTRGQQVTLSCSPISGHRSVSWYQQTPGQGLQFLFEYFSETQRNKGNFPGRFSGRQFSNSRSEMNVSTLELGDSALYLCASSLSFGPISVQYFGAGTRLSVL.

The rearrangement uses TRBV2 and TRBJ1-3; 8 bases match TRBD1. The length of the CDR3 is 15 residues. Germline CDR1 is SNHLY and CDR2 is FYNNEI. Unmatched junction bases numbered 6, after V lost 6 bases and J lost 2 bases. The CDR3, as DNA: TGTGCCAGCAGAAACCGGACAGGGACTGGAAACACCATATATTTT. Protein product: CASRNRTGTGNTIYF.

CDR3 region: CAWSDRPETQYF. CDR3 nucleotide sequence: TGTGCCTGGAGTGACCGACCAGAGACCCAGTACTTC. The chain recombines TRBV30 with TRBJ2-5; D unresolved. Per the germline V gene, CDR1 is GTSNPN and CDR2 is SVGIG (reference sequence). The CDR3 covers 12 residues. V lost 1 base, J lost 4 bases, and 7 bases lay in between.

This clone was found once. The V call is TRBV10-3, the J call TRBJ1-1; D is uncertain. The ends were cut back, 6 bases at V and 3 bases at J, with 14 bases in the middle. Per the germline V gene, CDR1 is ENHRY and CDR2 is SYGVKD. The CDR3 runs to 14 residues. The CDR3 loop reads CAISRSVVDTEAFF. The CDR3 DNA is TGTGCCATCAGCAGGAGCGTGGTCGACACTGAAGCTTTCTTT.

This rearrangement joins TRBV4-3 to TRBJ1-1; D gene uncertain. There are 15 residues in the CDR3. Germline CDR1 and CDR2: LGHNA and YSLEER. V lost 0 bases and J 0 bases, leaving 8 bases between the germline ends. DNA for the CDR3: TGCGCCAGCAGCCAAGATTTAGCATTGAACACTGAAGCTTTCTTT. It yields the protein CASSQDLALNTEAFF.

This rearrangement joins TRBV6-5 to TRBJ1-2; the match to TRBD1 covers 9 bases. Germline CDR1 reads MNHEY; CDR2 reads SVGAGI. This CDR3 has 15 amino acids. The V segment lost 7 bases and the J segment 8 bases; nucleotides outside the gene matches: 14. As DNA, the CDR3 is TGTGCCAGCACCTTAATTGGGACAGGGCTATCGGGCTACACCTTC. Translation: CASTLIGTGLSGYTF.

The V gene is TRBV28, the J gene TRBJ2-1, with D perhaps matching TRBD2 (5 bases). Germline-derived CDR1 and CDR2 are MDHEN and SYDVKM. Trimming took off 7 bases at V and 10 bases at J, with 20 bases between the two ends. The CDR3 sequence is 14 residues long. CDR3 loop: CASTPTGNPKEQFF. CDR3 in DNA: TGTGCCAGCACCCCCACGGGAAACCCCAAAGAGCAGTTCTTC.

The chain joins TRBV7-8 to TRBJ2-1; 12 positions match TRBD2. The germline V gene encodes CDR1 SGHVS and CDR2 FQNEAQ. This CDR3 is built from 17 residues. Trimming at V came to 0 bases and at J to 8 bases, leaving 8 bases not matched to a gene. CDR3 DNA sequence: TGTGCCAGCAGCTTAGCTATTCTAGCGGGAGGGGAGGATGAGCAGTTCTTC. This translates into CASSLAILAGGEDEQFF.

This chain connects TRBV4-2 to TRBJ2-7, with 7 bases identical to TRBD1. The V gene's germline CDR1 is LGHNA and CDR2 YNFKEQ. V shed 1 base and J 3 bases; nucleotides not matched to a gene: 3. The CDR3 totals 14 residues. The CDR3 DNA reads TGTGCCAGCAGCCAAGCCGCAGGGGGCTACGAGCAGTACTTC. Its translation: CASSQAAGGYEQYF.

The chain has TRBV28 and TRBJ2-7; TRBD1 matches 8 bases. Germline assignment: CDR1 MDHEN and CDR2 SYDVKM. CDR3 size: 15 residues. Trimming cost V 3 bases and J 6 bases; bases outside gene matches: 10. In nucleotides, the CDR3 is TGTGCCAGCAGTTTTAGGGGGACAGGCCACCTCGAGCAGTACTTC. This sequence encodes CASSFRGTGHLEQYF.

The CDR3 nucleotides read TGTGCCAGCAGCTTGAGTTTGCGGGGGGGCACCTACGAGCAGTACTTC. This sequence encodes CASSLSLRGGTYEQYF. The V and J genes are TRBV5-5 and TRBJ2-7; 9 bases fit TRBD2. The CDR3 is 16 residues long. Germline CDR1 and CDR2: SGHKS and YYEKEE (reference sequence). The ends lost 1 base at V and 2 bases at J; junction bases unmatched: 7.

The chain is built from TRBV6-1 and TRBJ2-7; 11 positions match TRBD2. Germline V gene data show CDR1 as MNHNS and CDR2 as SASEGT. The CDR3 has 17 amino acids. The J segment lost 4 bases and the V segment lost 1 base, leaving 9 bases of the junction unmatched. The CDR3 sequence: CASSEVAGGPMLYEQYF. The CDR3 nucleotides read TGTGCCAGCAGTGAAGTAGCGGGAGGGCCGATGCTATACGAGCAGTACTTC.

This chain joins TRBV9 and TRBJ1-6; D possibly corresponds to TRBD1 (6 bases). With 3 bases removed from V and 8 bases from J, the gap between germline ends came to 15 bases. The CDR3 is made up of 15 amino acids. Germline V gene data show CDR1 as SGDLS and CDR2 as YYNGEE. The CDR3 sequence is CASSAVDRIDSPLHF. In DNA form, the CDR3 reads TGTGCCAGCAGCGCCGTGGACAGAATTGATTCACCCCTCCACTTT.